The clone carrying this T cell receptor (beta chain) occurred a few times. The antigen is not known. It was via CD45RO/CCR7/CD25/CD127/CD95/CD27 that CD4+ naive, central memory, regulatory and stem cell-like memory cells were sorted. Purities over 95% were achieved in all sorted populations. Investigators reverse transcribed all isolated RNA, so they sequenced expressed TCRB transcripts. Clones were read by immunoSEQ multiplex PCR, and TCRdb kept only the in-frame ones, dropping some. The sample has about 340,000 clones, 6.5% to 10% seen once; the top ten hold 0.44%. This sample was included in a study of beta chain features in type 1 diabetes. CDR1 is SGHDT and CDR2 is YYEEEE in the germline V gene. The CDR3 runs to 15 residues. V lost 1 base, J lost 3 bases, and 13 bases lay in between. Study-level results: The naive, central memory and Treg TCRB repertoires showed an apparent similarity that was greater among patients than among healthy donors.

This TCR was recovered from a young woman in good health. The chain uses TRBV5-6 and TRBJ2-5; tentatively, D is TRBD2 (5 bases). Sequences were obtained from central memory CD4+ T cells from blood. The CDR3 coding sequence is TGTGCCAGCAGCTTGATAGCGACTTTTAAAGAGACCCAGTACTTC. Protein product: CASSLIATFKETQYF.